This TCR beta chain was retrieved from a study of control samples from healthy donors and cancer patients. The V gene lost 0 bases and the J gene lost 3 bases, with 10 bases spanning the gap. CDR1 and CDR2 (germline): SGDLS, YYNGEE. The length of the CDR3 is 15 residues. Profiled with immunoSEQ multiplex PCR; TCRdb holds only in-frame clones, not every one. This sample has roughly 370,000 clones, with approximately 90% found just once. Sequencing was done on a sample of PBMCs. The TCR comes from a man aged 35-49 years with head and neck cancer. The chain uses TRBV9 and TRBJ1-5; D remains ambiguous. The CDR3 here is CASSVAGLDNQPQHF. DNA for the CDR3: TGTGCCAGCAGCGTAGCTGGGCTCGACAATCAGCCCCAGCATTTT.